This T cell receptor (beta chain) was captured by sequencing in a study of T cell repertoires in cytomegalovirus infection. Study-wide background: Public signatures in TCR beta pointed to CMV infection and matching HLA type. Study-level results: The study identified carriers of CMV plus the relevant HLA from cumulative public TCR beta family frequency. Dominating the ex vivo response were TCR beta clonotypes that were CMV-specific and HLA-C-restricted.

TCRdb fed the reads into MiXCR, producing one record per CDR3 protein. The sample comprises over 300,000 distinct CDR3 sequences, more than 9% of which are singletons, and roughly 4.5% rests with the top ten. The length of the CDR3 is 14 residues. V lost 6 bases and J 5 bases, leaving 16 bases between the germline ends. Germline values: CDR1 MNHEY, CDR2 SVGEGT. In its sample, this clonotype was seen many times. Its target is unknown. The V and J genes are TRBV6-2 or TRBV6-3 and TRBJ2-5; TRBD1 might be the D (6 bases). Sequenced sample: PBMCs. The clonotype comes from a human donor in good health (CMV status not recorded). Some clones in this sample may be carry-over from other donors' samples. Here the CDR3 reads CASREPGVRETQYF. DNA for the CDR3: TGTGCCAGCAGGGAACCAGGGGTTAGGGAGACCCAGTACTTC.